The rows below give T cell receptor beta chains drawn from one sample of a study of blood T cell repertoires in COVID-19. Repertoires were generated with immunoSEQ multiplex PCR, while TCRdb's copy carries only in-frame clones and drops some. This table has more than 250,000 clones, 70% to 90% appearing once. The specimen was peripheral blood. Receptor source: a woman aged 45 to 65 with COVID-19, enrolled during active disease. Each CDR3 is given with its conserved first and last residue. D genes are given only for firm matches. Some rows mark clone size as missing; the rest say once, few, many or name a class of expanded clone.

size: NA
V: TRBV13
D: NA
J: TRBJ1-6
DNA: TGTGCCAGCAGCTTAGCCCTTAATTCACCCCTCCACTTT
CDR3: CASSLALNSPLHF

size: few
V: TRBV5-1
D: TRBD1
J: TRBJ1-2
DNA: TGCGCCAGCAGCTTGGCCGGCAGGGGGTCGCTTGGCTACACCTTC
CDR3: CASSLAGRGSLGYTF

size: NA
V: TRBV10-3
D: NA
J: TRBJ1-1
DNA: TGTGCCATCAGTGTTTTACAGCTGAAGACTGAAGCTTTCTTT
CDR3: CAISVLQLKTEAFF

size: NA
V: TRBV3-1/TRBV3-2
D: NA
J: TRBJ2-1
DNA: TGTGCCAGCAGCCAAAGAACAGGGCAGTTCTTC
CDR3: CASSQRTGQFF

size: NA
V: TRBV4-1
D: TRBD1
J: TRBJ1-1
DNA: TGCGCCAGCAGCATGAACAGGGGACCGAACACTGAAGCTTTCTTT
CDR3: CASSMNRGPNTEAFF

size: NA
V: TRBV24-1
D: TRBD1
J: TRBJ2-7
DNA: TGTGCCACCAGTGATTTCACAGGGGGCAGATACGAGCAGTACTTC
CDR3: CATSDFTGGRYEQYF

size: NA
V: TRBV6-2/TRBV6-3
D: NA
J: TRBJ1-3
DNA: TGTGCCAGCAGCCCCCGGGGGAACACCATATATTTT
CDR3: CASSPRGNTIYF

size: NA
V: TRBV6-4
D: TRBD2
J: TRBJ2-7
DNA: TGTGCCAGCATCCCCGGGACTAGCGGGAGGGGGTTCTTCCACGAGCAGTACTTC
CDR3: CASIPGTSGRGFFHEQYF

size: NA
V: TRBV18
D: TRBD1
J: TRBJ2-5
DNA: TGTGCCAGCTCACCACCAGGGGGCCTCCAAGAGACCCAGTACTTC
CDR3: CASSPPGGLQETQYF

size: NA
V: TRBV7-3
D: TRBD2
J: TRBJ2-1
DNA: TGTGCCAGCAGCCTGGGCACTAGCGCTTACAATGAGCAGTTCTTC
CDR3: CASSLGTSAYNEQFF

size: NA
V: TRBV29-1
D: NA
J: TRBJ1-2
DNA: TGCAGCGTTAGCCTAGGGGTAAACTATGGCTACACCTTC
CDR3: CSVSLGVNYGYTF

size: NA
V: TRBV5-1
D: TRBD2
J: TRBJ2-3
DNA: TGCGCCAGCAGTGAGGGACTAGCAGCCGATACGCAGTATTTT
CDR3: CASSEGLAADTQYF

size: NA
V: TRBV19
D: TRBD1
J: TRBJ2-7
DNA: TGTGCCAGTACCCTTAGGATCGGGACAGGGTACTACGAGCAGTACTTC
CDR3: CASTLRIGTGYYEQYF

size: NA
V: TRBV7-9
D: TRBD1
J: TRBJ1-4
DNA: TGTGCCAGCAGCTTAGGGGGACAGGGGGCGCCTACGAGTGGAAAACTGTTTTTT
CDR3: CASSLGGQGAPTSGKLFF

size: NA
V: TRBV5-1
D: TRBD2
J: TRBJ2-7
DNA: TGCGCCAGCAGCCTCGGAACTAGCGGAGCCTACGAGCAGTACTTC
CDR3: CASSLGTSGAYEQYF

size: NA
V: TRBV5-4
D: TRBD2
J: TRBJ2-5
DNA: TGTGCCAGCAGCTTGGGGGGATCGACTAGCGGGATTGAGACCCAGTACTTC
CDR3: CASSLGGSTSGIETQYF

size: NA
V: TRBV27
D: TRBD1
J: TRBJ2-7
DNA: TGTGCCACCCAGGGACAGGCGACGGGGTACGAGCAGTACTTC
CDR3: CATQGQATGYEQYF

size: NA
V: TRBV2
D: NA
J: TRBJ2-2
DNA: TGTGCCAGCAGTGTGTCAACCGGGGAGCTGTTTTTT
CDR3: CASSVSTGELFF

size: NA
V: TRBV27
D: NA
J: TRBJ2-4
DNA: TGTGCCAGCAGTTTAAGCGTATCCAAAAACATTCAGTACTTC
CDR3: CASSLSVSKNIQYF